This T cell receptor beta chain was found in a study of metastatic and nonmetastatic thyroid tumors. About the research overall: Patients with malignant and benign thyroid disease provided blood and tumor or nodule tissue, whose repertoires were compared.

Treatment of any kind had been given to no patient before thyroid surgery. Trimming pared 5 bases from V and 4 bases from J, leaving 20 bases between. The CDR3 has 15 amino acids. Germline CDR1 reads DFQATT; CDR2 reads SNEGSKA (reference sequence). Details on this clone: Its target is not known.

TCRdb re-analyzed the PCR reads through MiXCR. This table has approximately 17,000 clones, under 35% appearing once. Study-wide results and caveats: Within blood and tumor, benign nodules reportedly had significantly lower TCR beta diversity than malignant thyroid tumors did.

The chain recombines TRBV20-1 with TRBJ1-1; D possibly corresponds to TRBD1 (5 bases). The TCR sequence derives from a female donor with papillary thyroid cancer or a benign thyroid nodule (not recorded which). Some clones in this sample may be carry-over from other donors' samples. The sequenced sample consisted of adjacent normal tissue. In DNA, the CDR3 is TGCAGTGCTGCTCAAGGTGGGGGGACGAGCACTGAAGCTTTCTTT. This encodes CSAAQGGGTSTEAFF.